Listed below are T cell receptor beta chains from one sample, sequenced in a study of T cell repertoires in cytomegalovirus infection. Their antigens are not known. TCRdb analysed the reads with MiXCR anew, one entry per CDR3 protein. The sample includes approximately 220,000 distinct CDR3 sequences, roughly two fifths of them seen just once. The sample here was CD8+ T cells from cultured PBMCs, taken from culture after CMV antigen stimulation. The receptors were gathered from a human donor in good health (CMV status not recorded). Some clones in this sample may be carry-over from other donors' samples. The CDR3 runs from the conserved cysteine through the conserved F or W. D genes are given only for firm matches.

TRBJ2-5 TRBV11-2 TRBD2 CASSLGPGRAETQYF
TRBJ2-6 TRBV11-2 . CASSPGGVSGANVLTF
TRBJ1-2 TRBV27 TRBD1 CASRQGGAYGYTF
TRBJ2-2 TRBV7-9 . CASSPATSLPGDTGELFF
TRBJ2-5 TRBV19 . CASSDRGETQYF
TRBJ2-7 TRBV7-6 . CASSHVAVPSYEQYF
TRBJ1-1 TRBV4-1 . CASSQDRGAFF
TRBJ2-3 TRBV7-3 . CASSLAGRGYTDTQYF
TRBJ1-5 TRBV2 TRBD1 CASSHGQGITKQPQHF
TRBJ2-4 TRBV2 . CASFPERSKNIQYF
TRBJ2-4 TRBV6-5 . CASSYSYGTSAKNIQYF
TRBJ2-7 TRBV6-5 TRBD2 CASTAPGGQYF
TRBJ2-2 TRBV12-3/TRBV12-4 . CASSDSGGGTGELFF
TRBJ2-7 TRBV6-2/TRBV6-3 TRBD1 CASSYDRGIAYEQYF
TRBJ1-1 TRBV7-2 TRBD1 CASSFHRGREAFF
TRBJ2-3 TRBV9 . CATSTRATDTQYF
TRBJ2-5 TRBV4-1 . CASRAPSGETQYF
TRBJ1-5 TRBV6-5 . CASSYRGFRNQPQHF
TRBJ1-6 TRBV13 . CASSPSGSSYNSPLHF
TRBJ1-4 TRBV3-1 . CASSQERSRNEKLFF
TRBJ2-3 TRBV12-3/TRBV12-4 . CASSLKADTQYF
TRBJ1-4 TRBV27 . CASTGQGRERNEKLFF
TRBJ2-1 TRBV12-3/TRBV12-4 . CASTLRGGRYNEQFF
TRBJ2-3 TRBV4-1 . CASNGQSTDTQYF
TRBJ2-3 TRBV4-1 . CASSLVEGDTQYF
TRBJ2-7 TRBV7-3 TRBD2 CASSLVTSGSDEQYF
TRBJ1-2 TRBV5-1 TRBD1 CASSLVGTGGTNYGYTF
TRBJ1-5 TRBV19 . CASSPRGRVDQPQHF
TRBJ1-5 TRBV7-2 TRBD1 CASSLGTGEWQPQHF
TRBJ2-6 TRBV27 . CASSLWGTGANVLTF
TRBJ2-1 TRBV13 . CASSLLPRGEDNEQFF
TRBJ2-7 TRBV6-1 . CASSEFPRDIQNEQYF
TRBJ2-1 TRBV7-6 . CASSLGPANEQFF
TRBJ2-1 TRBV19 TRBD2 CASNPGAGEGSYNEQFF
TRBJ1-1 TRBV7-9 TRBD1 CASSRTGMNTEAFF
TRBJ1-5 TRBV6-1 TRBD1 CASSDGTGGRQPQHF
TRBJ2-7 TRBV7-6 TRBD2 CASSLVAGISEQYF
TRBJ1-1 TRBV5-1 . CASRKLRVLNTEAFF
TRBJ1-5 TRBV2 . CASLGKDTDIPQHF
TRBJ1-6 TRBV5-5 . CASSFEGDRNSPLHF